Listed below are T cell receptor beta chains from one sample, sequenced in a study of OX40 agonist ivuxolimab in advanced cancers. TCRdb keeps only in-frame clones here, not all; method: immunoSEQ multiplex PCR. The profile shows around 64,000 clones, around 90% of them singletons. The material was CD4+ or CD8+ T cells sorted from blood, obtained in a trial of the OX40 agonist ivuxolimab. These receptors came from an adult with an advanced solid tumor such as melanoma, head and neck, liver or kidney cancer. The CDR3 runs from the conserved cysteine through the conserved F or W. Each record gives: J gene, V gene, clone size, D gene, CDR3 protein, CDR3 DNA. A D gene is named only where the DNA matches it firmly. The size field is filled for only some rows; it gives once, few, many or a size class.

TRBJ1-5	TRBV19	-	TRBD1	CASSIDRQGARQPQHF	TGTGCCAGTAGTATAGACCGACAGGGGGCAAGACAGCCCCAGCATTTT
TRBJ1-6	TRBV7-9	-	-	CASSLGQRGSPLHF	TGTGCCAGCAGCTTGGGGCAGCGGGGTTCACCCCTCCACTTT
TRBJ2-3	TRBV10-2	-	-	CATGTRGKFGDGDTQYF	TGCGCCACGGGTACTAGGGGGAAATTTGGCGACGGGGATACGCAGTATTTT
TRBJ1-5	TRBV7-9	-	-	CASSLGWGNNQPQHF	TGTGCCAGCAGCTTAGGGTGGGGTAACAATCAGCCCCAGCATTTT
TRBJ2-2	TRBV7-2	-	-	CASSLSVWLADWGGELFF	TGTGCCAGCAGCTTATCGGTATGGCTGGCAGACTGGGGCGGGGAGCTGTTTTTT
TRBJ1-1	TRBV19	-	-	CASSRTTAANTEAFF	TGTGCCAGTAGTAGGACGACAGCCGCGAACACTGAAGCTTTCTTT
TRBJ2-1	TRBV11-3	-	TRBD1	CASSQRGTGGNEQFF	TGTGCCAGCAGCCAGAGAGGGACAGGGGGGAATGAGCAGTTCTTC
TRBJ2-3	TRBV6-1	-	TRBD2	CASSALALGDTQYF	TGTGCCAGCAGTGCACTAGCGCTCGGGGATACGCAGTATTTT
TRBJ2-2	TRBV7-9	-	-	CAMGQTPHTGELFF	TGTGCCATGGGGCAGACACCTCACACCGGGGAGCTGTTTTTT
TRBJ1-1	TRBV11-2	-	-	CASSLVARGTEAFF	TGTGCCAGCAGCTTAGTTGCTCGAGGAACTGAAGCTTTCTTT
TRBJ2-3	TRBV2	-	-	CASSLGHLGTDTQYF	TGTGCCAGCAGTCTTGGACACCTGGGAACAGATACGCAGTATTTT
TRBJ2-7	TRBV19	-	TRBD1	CASSPDGTGGSYEQYF	TGTGCCAGTAGCCCGGACGGGACAGGGGGTTCCTACGAGCAGTACTTC
TRBJ2-2	TRBV27	-	-	CASREWTDTGELFF	TGTGCCAGCAGGGAATGGACAGACACCGGGGAGCTGTTTTTT
TRBJ2-1	TRBV5-4	-	-	CASSPPLGSYNEQFF	TGTGCCAGCTCCCCGCCCTTAGGCTCCTACAATGAGCAGTTCTTC
TRBJ2-3	TRBV13	-	-	CASSQGGDSTDTQYF	TGTGCCAGCAGCCAAGGGGGGGATAGCACAGATACGCAGTATTTT
TRBJ1-2	TRBV7-8	-	TRBD1	CASSPSPQGGYGYTF	TGTGCCAGCAGCCCCTCGCCTCAGGGGGGCTATGGCTACACCTTC
TRBJ1-2	TRBV18	-	-	CASSPPQTENYGYTF	TGTGCCAGCTCACCGCCTCAGACCGAGAACTATGGCTACACCTTC
TRBJ2-2	TRBV11-3	-	-	CASSSLVTGELFF	TGTGCCAGCAGCTCCCTTGTCACCGGGGAGCTGTTTTTT
TRBJ2-7	TRBV11-2	-	-	CASSLSGTLVGVYEQYF	TGTGCCAGCAGCTTATCGGGTACCCTAGTCGGGGTTTACGAGCAGTACTTC
TRBJ1-2	TRBV5-1	-	-	CASSLVTSDYGYTF	TGCGCCAGCAGCTTGGTTACGTCGGATTATGGCTACACCTTC
TRBJ2-5	TRBV11-2	few	TRBD2	CASSFGTSGTQETQYF	TGTGCCAGCAGCTTTGGGACTAGCGGGACCCAAGAGACCCAGTACTTC
TRBJ2-1	TRBV30	few	-	CAWSPRTARSNEQFF	TGTGCCTGGAGTCCTCGGACCGCACGCTCCAATGAGCAGTTCTTC
TRBJ2-3	TRBV4-3	few	-	CASSPTGPTDTQYF	TGCGCCAGCAGCCCGACAGGCCCCACAGATACGCAGTATTTT
TRBJ1-2	TRBV6-1	-	TRBD1	CASSGQQGSYGYTF	TGTGCCAGCAGTGGACAACAGGGGTCCTACGGCTACACCTTC
TRBJ2-1	TRBV11-3	-	TRBD2	CASSLDGGLADEQFF	TGTGCCAGCAGCTTAGATGGGGGACTAGCCGATGAGCAGTTCTTC
TRBJ2-5	TRBV28	-	-	CASSFSQGMTQYF	TGTGCCAGCAGTTTCAGTCAGGGGATGACCCAGTACTTC
TRBJ1-6	TRBV19	-	TRBD1	CASSRYRGGDSPLHF	TGTGCCAGTAGTAGATACAGGGGAGGAGATTCACCCCTCCACTTT
TRBJ1-5	TRBV11-2	-	-	CASSLGSNQPQHF	TGTGCCAGCAGCTTAGGTAGCAATCAGCCCCAGCATTTT
TRBJ1-1	TRBV7-2	-	TRBD1	CASSLSWGQGNTEAFF	TGTGCCAGCAGCTTAAGCTGGGGACAGGGAAACACTGAAGCTTTCTTT
TRBJ1-5	TRBV19	-	-	CASSISGAMNQPQHF	TGTGCCAGTAGTATCTCAGGGGCAATGAATCAGCCCCAGCATTTT
TRBJ2-7	TRBV11-2	-	-	CASSIDTPSVYEQYF	TGTGCCAGCAGCATCGACACTCCCAGCGTCTACGAGCAGTACTTC
TRBJ1-2	TRBV7-2	few	-	CASRSDAAGYYGYTF	TGTGCCAGCAGGTCAGACGCGGCAGGGTACTATGGCTACACCTTC
TRBJ2-3	TRBV4-3	-	-	CASSQDGGAGLLTDTQYF	TGCGCCAGCAGCCAAGATGGGGGAGCGGGCCTGCTCACAGATACGCAGTATTTT
TRBJ1-1	TRBV2	-	-	CASSEARYARDTEAFF	TGTGCCAGCAGTGAAGCTCGATACGCTAGGGATACTGAAGCTTTCTTT
TRBJ2-6	TRBV9	-	-	CASIYSSGANVLTF	TGTGCCAGCATCTATTCGTCTGGGGCCAACGTCCTGACTTTC
TRBJ1-2	TRBV6-5	-	-	CASRKRGYGYTF	TGTGCCAGCAGAAAGCGAGGGTATGGCTACACCTTC
TRBJ2-3	TRBV28	-	-	CASNGEGVDTQYF	TGTGCCAGCAATGGGGAAGGGGTTGATACGCAGTATTTT
TRBJ2-1	TRBV11-2	few	TRBD2	CASSARDRGLAGSGNEQFF	TGTGCCAGCAGCGCCCGGGACAGGGGACTAGCGGGATCAGGCAATGAGCAGTTCTTC
TRBJ1-5	TRBV9	few	TRBD1	CASSSGTGGGQPQHF	TGTGCCAGCAGCTCCGGGACAGGGGGGGGCCAGCCCCAGCATTTT
TRBJ2-1	TRBV4-3	-	TRBD1	CASSPYGTGGNEQFF	TGCGCCAGCAGCCCTTACGGGACAGGGGGTAATGAGCAGTTCTTC
TRBJ1-1	TRBV6-1	-	-	CAGRDSHTEAFF	TGTGCCGGTAGGGATTCGCACACTGAAGCTTTCTTT
TRBJ1-5	TRBV28	-	-	CASVAGGQSSQHF	TGTGCCAGCGTCGCTGGTGGGCAGTCGTCCCAGCATTTT
TRBJ2-3	TRBV5-6	-	TRBD1	CASSFLGAYRGSTDTQYF	TGTGCCAGCAGCTTTTTGGGCGCGTACAGGGGGAGCACAGATACGCAGTATTTT
TRBJ1-1	TRBV5-1	-	TRBD1	CASSPGQGLYAEAFF	TGCGCCAGCAGCCCGGGACAGGGGTTATACGCTGAAGCTTTCTTT
TRBJ2-7	TRBV6-1	-	-	CASREQDHEQYF	TGTGCCAGCAGAGAACAGGATCACGAGCAGTACTTC
TRBJ2-5	TRBV27	-	TRBD1	CASSLSYRGRGQETQYF	TGTGCCAGCAGTTTATCCTACAGGGGGCGCGGGCAAGAGACCCAGTACTTC
TRBJ2-7	TRBV4-3	-	-	CASSQGRRSRYEQYF	TGCGCCAGCAGCCAAGGTCGAAGGTCTCGTTACGAGCAGTACTTC
TRBJ1-1	TRBV29-1	-	-	CSVERTANTEAFF	TGCAGCGTTGAAAGGACAGCGAACACTGAAGCTTTCTTT